This TCR beta chain was identified in a study of blood T cell repertoires in COVID-19. Study-level information: The United States, Italy and Spain were the sources of the acute and convalescent COVID-19 samples. PBMCs, B-cell-depleted T cells, or T cells provided the cDNA or gDNA that made up the material.

The germline V and J ends were trimmed by 10 bases and 3 bases, with 13 bases remaining between them. CDR3 length equals 12 residues. CDR1 is SNHLY and CDR2 is FYNNEI in the germline V gene. Authors' data handling: Reference gene primer amplification in the assay estimated nucleated cell counts. Generated by immunoSEQ multiplex PCR, the TCRdb table keeps only in-frame clones and is missing some. The DNA was the basis for D and trimming; V, J and clone size are from that table. Here the sample spans about 200,000 clones, about 85% being singletons. The sample consisted of peripheral blood. V and J are TRBV2 and TRBJ2-7; D remains ambiguous. This receptor was taken from an elderly woman with acute or convalescent COVID-19. The CDR3 spells CATRYNSYEQYF. Here the CDR3 DNA reads TGTGCCACCAGATACAACAGCTACGAGCAGTACTTC.